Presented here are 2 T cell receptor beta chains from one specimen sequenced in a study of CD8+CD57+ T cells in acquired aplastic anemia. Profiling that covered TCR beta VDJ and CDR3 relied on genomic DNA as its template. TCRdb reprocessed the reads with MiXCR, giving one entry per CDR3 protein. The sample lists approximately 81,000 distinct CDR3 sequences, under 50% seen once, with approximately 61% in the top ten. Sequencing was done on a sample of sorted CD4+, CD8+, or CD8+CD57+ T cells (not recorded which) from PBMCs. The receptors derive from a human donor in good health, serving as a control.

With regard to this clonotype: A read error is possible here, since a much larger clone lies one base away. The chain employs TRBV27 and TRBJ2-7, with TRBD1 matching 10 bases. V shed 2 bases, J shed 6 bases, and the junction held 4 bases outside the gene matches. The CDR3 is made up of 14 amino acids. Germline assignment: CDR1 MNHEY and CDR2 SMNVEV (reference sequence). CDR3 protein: CASSLRTGGSEQYF. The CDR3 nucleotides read TGTGCCAGCAGTTTACGGACAGGGGGAAGCGAGCAGTACTTC.

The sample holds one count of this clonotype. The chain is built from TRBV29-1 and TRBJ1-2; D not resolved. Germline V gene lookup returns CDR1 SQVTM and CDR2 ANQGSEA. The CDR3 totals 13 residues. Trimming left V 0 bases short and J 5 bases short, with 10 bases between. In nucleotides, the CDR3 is TGCAGCGTTGAAGATCGGACTGGGTATGGCTACACCTTC. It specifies CSVEDRTGYGYTF.